These 5 T cell receptor beta chains were sequenced from one sample in a study of OX40 agonist ivuxolimab in advanced cancers. The library was generated by the immunoSEQ multiplex PCR assay. Not all clones reach the TCRdb copy of this immuneACCESS table, which keeps in-frame sequences only. Checked studies attribute under half of the gap to unresolved V genes and leave the rest unexplained. The table for this sample lists tens of thousands of clones; around 84% of them were counted only once. Of the sample, about 2.9% falls within the top ten clones. The material sequenced was CD4+ or CD8+ T cells sorted from blood, taken in a trial of the OX40 agonist ivuxolimab. The receptors shown here come from an adult with an advanced solid tumor such as melanoma, head and neck, liver or kidney cancer.

V and J are TRBV7-9 and TRBJ1-2, with 9 bases aligning to TRBD1. This CDR3 region has 17 residues. Germline CDR1 reads SEHNR; CDR2 reads FQNEAQ (reference sequence). V trimming: 4 bases; J trimming: 2 bases; junction bases outside the gene matches: 11. CDR3 sequence (DNA): TGTGCCAGCAGCTCCCGCGGGGACAGGGATGGGAACTATGGCTACACCTTC. This codes for CASSSRGDRDGNYGYTF. The full variable domain, rest sourced from reference TRBV7-9 and TRBJ1-2, is DTGVSQNPRHKITKRGQNVTFRCDPISEHNRLYWYRQTLGQGPEFLTYFQNEAQLEKSRLLSDRFSAERPKGSFSTLEIQRTEQGDSAMYLCASSSRGDRDGNYGYTFGSGTRLTVV.

The chain carries TRBV29-1 and TRBJ2-5; D gene uncertain. V was clipped by 4 bases and J by 2 bases, with 8 bases between them. This CDR3 has 12 residues. Germline V gives CDR1 SQVTM, CDR2 ANQGSEA. CDR3 bases: TGCAGCGTTGCCGTAGTTCAAGAGACCCAGTACTTC. It translates to CSVAVVQETQYF.

This chain links TRBV4-1 with TRBJ2-1; TRBD2 agrees at 10 bases. The CDR3 has 17 amino acids. Per germline, CDR1 MGHRA and CDR2 YSYEKL. J gave up 7 bases and V 4 bases, and 13 bases lay outside the gene matches. The CDR3 nucleotides are TGCGCCAGCAGCCGAGGGGGACTAGCGATATTGGGGAATGAGCAGTTCTTC. Translation gives CASSRGGLAILGNEQFF.

This clone has a single count. The chain couples TRBV28 to TRBJ1-4, with D tentatively TRBD1 (6 bases). Germline V gene data show CDR1 as MDHEN and CDR2 as SYDVKM. This CDR3 spans 15 amino acids. The ends were cut back, 5 bases at V and 7 bases at J, with 17 bases in the middle. As DNA, the CDR3 is TGTGCCAGCAGTGGGACCAGGGGTTTGAGTGAAAAACTGTTTTTT. Protein: CASSGTRGLSEKLFF.

This clone was seen a handful of times. The chain recombines TRBV27 with TRBJ1-2, with 8 bases aligning to TRBD1. Looked up from germline, CDR1 is MNHEY and CDR2 is SMNVEV (reference sequence). The CDR3 is 13 amino acids. Trimming at V came to 4 bases and at J to 4 bases, leaving 2 bases not matched to a gene. In DNA form, the CDR3 reads TGTGCCAGCAGTTATGACAGGGGCTATGGCTACACCTTC. This gives the protein CASSYDRGYGYTF.